One and the same sample provided the 21 T cell receptor beta chains below, sequenced in a study of graft-versus-host responses after intestinal transplantation. TCRdb's copy holds only in-frame clones and misses some; the assay was immunoSEQ multiplex PCR. The repertoire holds around 110,000 clones, with approximately 90% as singletons. For these receptors, no antigen is known. The source material was unstimulated CD4+ T cells sorted from spleen or lymph node cells, sampled before intestinal transplant. Every receptor here comes from a human donor who received an intestinal transplant.

The CDR3 sequence is CASSGQRLFEKLFF. The CDR3 DNA sequence: TGTGCCAGCAGTGGACAGCGCCTTTTTGAAAAACTGTTTTTT. J is TRBJ1-4 and V is TRBV6-1; D may be TRBD1 (5 bases). Per germline, CDR1 MNHNS and CDR2 SASEGT. The CDR3 covers 14 residues. With 4 bases removed from V and 7 bases from J, the gap between germline ends came to 13 bases.

The chain has TRBV14 and TRBJ2-7, with 7 nucleotides matching TRBD1. This CDR3 comprises 16 residues. V lost 5 bases and J lost 7; bases outside the gene matches: 17. Germline V gives CDR1 SGHDN, CDR2 FVKESK. CDR3 DNA sequence: TGTGCCAGCAGCAAACGAACAGGGGCGAGTGTCGAGGAGCAGTACTTC. Translation gives CASSKRTGASVEEQYF.

The chain employs TRBV19 and TRBJ2-1; the D gene is possibly TRBD2 (6 bases). Trimming stripped 4 bases from V and 4 bases from J, with 11 bases between. Germline V gives CDR1 LNHDA, CDR2 SQIVND (reference sequence). The CDR3 length is 14 residues. For the CDR3, the DNA is TGTGCCAGTAGTACCCGGGAGCGGTACAATGAGCAGTTCTTC. It encodes CASSTRERYNEQFF.

The V gene is TRBV28, the J gene TRBJ2-3; D may be TRBD1 (6 bases). This CDR3 is built from 15 residues. V was shortened by 3 bases and J by 3 bases, with 13 bases between the two germline ends. CDR1 is MDHEN and CDR2 is SYDVKM in the germline V gene. The CDR3 nucleotides are TGTGCCAGCAGTTTGACAGGTCGGAGTACAGATACGCAGTATTTT. Amino acid sequence: CASSLTGRSTDTQYF.

This clone was found once. Here the CDR3 DNA reads TGTGCCAGTAAAGGAGGGGGCGCTCCAAAAGGCTACACCTTC. Translated, it gives CASKGGGAPKGYTF. The chain couples TRBV28 to TRBJ1-2, with 7 nucleotides matching TRBD1. Germline lookup yields CDR1 MDHEN and CDR2 SYDVKM. Germline trimming cut 9 bases from V and 8 bases from J; bases unmatched to any gene: 15. The CDR3 has 14 amino acids.

The chain employs TRBV29-1 and TRBJ1-2, with D uncertain. The CDR3 length is 12 residues. Between the trimmed V and J ends, which lost 1 base and 5 bases, there was a span of 8 bases. CDR1 and CDR2 from the germline V gene are SQVTM and ANQGSEA. The CDR3 loop reads CSVEAGSYGYTF. The CDR3 bases are TGCAGCGTTGAAGCAGGAAGTTATGGCTACACCTTC.

The J gene is TRBJ2-7, the V gene TRBV7-2; 9 positions agree with TRBD2. The CDR3 sequence is 15 residues long. Germline V gives CDR1 SGHTA, CDR2 FQGNSA. V was clipped by 1 base and J by 2 bases; unmatched bases: 3. The CDR3 DNA reads TGTGCCAGCAGCTTAGGAGGACTAGCGCCCTACGAGCAGTACTTC. It translates to CASSLGGLAPYEQYF.

This chain connects TRBV4-2 to TRBJ1-6; maybe TRBD1 (5 bases). The CDR3 is 16 amino acids. Germline assignment: CDR1 LGHNA and CDR2 YNFKEQ. Trimming removed 1 base at V and 4 bases at J, with 11 bases between. CDR3 protein: CASSQVGGAYNSPLHF. Written as DNA, the CDR3 is TGTGCCAGCAGCCAAGTCGGGGGAGCTTATAATTCACCCCTCCACTTT.

This clone has only one observation. The chain employs TRBV5-6 and TRBJ2-7, with D perhaps TRBD2 (5 bases). Germline loops: CDR1 SGHDT, CDR2 YYEEEE. The CDR3 spans 16 residues. The V end lost 2 bases, the J end lost 4 bases, and 19 bases lay between the germline ends. CDR3 sequence reads: CASSLVNGEMVYEQYF. The CDR3 coding sequence is TGTGCCAGCAGCTTAGTTAACGGGGAGATGGTATACGAGCAGTACTTC.

V gene TRBV7-2 combines with J gene TRBJ1-5; D might be TRBD1 (6 bases). V gave up 4 bases and J gave up 0 bases, with 10 bases separating them. Looked up from germline, CDR1 is SGHTA and CDR2 is FQGNSA. This CDR3 spans 15 amino acids. The CDR3 reads CASSWTETSNQPQHF. The CDR3 region has the DNA TGTGCCAGCAGCTGGACAGAAACTAGCAATCAGCCCCAGCATTTT.

This clone has more than one count but fewer than ten. The chain combines TRBV10-3 with TRBJ2-7; 11 bases match TRBD2. The germline V gene encodes CDR1 ENHRY and CDR2 SYGVKD. Trimming removed 10 bases from V and 3 bases from J; junction bases left unmatched: 2. The CDR3 has 12 amino acids. CDR3 bases: TGTGCCACCGGGACTAGCGGCTACGAGCAGTACTTC. Translation gives CATGTSGYEQYF.

On this clone itself: The junction and the germline gene differ at one end; a read error may be behind it. The J gene is TRBJ2-1, the V gene TRBV9; D perhaps matches TRBD2 (5 bases). The CDR3 sequence is 17 residues long. Germline CDR1 is SGDLS and CDR2 is YYNGEE. Here the CDR3 reads CAGSVGLHSSSYNEQFF. The CDR3 region has the DNA TGTGCCGGCAGCGTCGGACTTCACTCTTCCTCCTACAATGAGCAGTTCTTC.

The chain recombines TRBV30 with TRBJ1-4, with D perhaps TRBD1 (5 bases). V lost 0 bases and J lost 8, with 16 bases in between. The CDR3 runs to 15 residues. Germline CDR1 and CDR2: GTSNPN and SVGIG (reference sequence). CDR3 in amino acids: CAWSVGAGVGEKLFF. The DNA of the CDR3 is TGTGCCTGGAGTGTAGGGGCCGGCGTCGGCGAAAAACTGTTTTTT.

CDR3 protein: CAWSVRESTDTQYF. For the CDR3, the DNA is TGTGCCTGGAGTGTACGGGAGAGCACAGATACGCAGTATTTT. The chain links TRBV30 to TRBJ2-3, with D perhaps matching TRBD2 (6 bases). V was shortened by 0 bases and J by 0 bases, with 7 bases between the two germline ends. The CDR3 runs to 14 residues. Germline V CDR1 and CDR2: GTSNPN, SVGIG (reference sequence).

This clone was picked up one time. The chain uses TRBV19 and TRBJ1-1; D possibly corresponds to TRBD1 (5 bases). V was pared by 3 bases and J by 0 bases, with 17 bases between. The CDR3 is made up of 17 amino acids. Germline V CDR1 and CDR2: LNHDA, SQIVND (reference sequence). The DNA for the CDR3 is TGTGCCAGTAGTATCCGAAGTATAACCAGGGTGAACACTGAAGCTTTCTTT. Amino acids: CASSIRSITRVNTEAFF.

This clone was recorded a few times. V and J are TRBV6-5 and TRBJ1-6; D gene ambiguous. The CDR3 spans 15 residues. V lost 9 bases to trimming and J lost 5 bases, with 17 bases between them. Germline assignment: CDR1 MNHEY and CDR2 SVGAGI. The CDR3 reads CASKVLRKDNSPLHF. CDR3 coding DNA: TGTGCCAGTAAGGTATTGAGGAAGGATAATTCACCCCTCCACTTT.

This clone turned up a few times. The chain carries TRBV29-1 and TRBJ2-2, with D perhaps TRBD2 (5 bases). The V end lost 4 bases, the J end lost 0 bases, and 9 bases lay between the germline ends. The CDR3 is made up of 14 amino acids. The germline V gene encodes CDR1 SQVTM and CDR2 ANQGSEA. For the CDR3, the DNA is TGCAGCGTTGCGACCGGGACGAACACCGGGGAGCTGTTTTTT. This encodes CSVATGTNTGELFF.

CDR3 in DNA: TGTGCCATCAGTGATGGGCAGAGCACAGATACGCAGTATTTT. Amino acid sequence: CAISDGQSTDTQYF. The chain joins TRBV10-3 to TRBJ2-3; D is undetermined. The CDR3 extends over 14 amino acids. V lost 3 bases and J lost 0, with 7 bases in between. The germline V gene has CDR1 ENHRY and CDR2 SYGVKD.

The chain couples TRBV6-1 to TRBJ1-5, with 9 bases that match TRBD1. With V trimmed by 5 bases and J by 7 bases, 9 bases remained unmatched. Per the germline V gene, CDR1 is MNHNS and CDR2 is SASEGT. The CDR3 consists of 15 residues. This CDR3 reads CASSPLDRGEQPQHF. CDR3 sequence (DNA): TGTGCCAGCAGTCCGCTCGACAGGGGGGAACAGCCCCAGCATTTT.

The J gene is TRBJ2-1, the V gene TRBV25-1; the match to TRBD2 covers 10 bases. Germline-derived CDR1 and CDR2 are MGHDK and SYGVNS. The CDR3 is 16 amino acids. Trimming at V came to 3 bases and at J to 4 bases, leaving 6 bases not matched to a gene. DNA for the CDR3: TGTGCCAGCAGTGATAGGCTAGCGGGGGCTTACAATGAGCAGTTCTTC. This codes for CASSDRLAGAYNEQFF.

The chain has TRBV19 and TRBJ2-2, with D possibly TRBD1 on 6 matching bases. The CDR3 spans 14 residues. Trimming removed 8 bases from V and 3 bases from J, with 13 bases in between. From germline, CDR1 is LNHDA and CDR2 SQIVND (reference sequence). CDR3 amino acids: CASRTGWDTGELFF. The CDR3 DNA is TGTGCCAGTCGAACAGGGTGGGACACCGGGGAGCTGTTTTTT.